This T cell receptor beta chain was profiled in a study of OX40 agonist ivuxolimab in advanced cancers. Study-level background: A partial response was reached by three patients: one with hepatocellular carcinoma and two with cutaneous melanoma.

Regarding this clone: The antigen remains undetermined.

TCRdb's copy holds only in-frame clones and misses some; the assay was immunoSEQ multiplex PCR. The profile shows some 43,000 clones, about 88% of them singletons. The study, taken as a whole, reports: Researchers did not establish what antigens the expanded peripheral T cells target. Low normalized T-cell clonal expansion also characterized some of the nonresponders. By week 6 at 0.1 to 3.0 mg/kg, blood CD4+ and CD8+ T cells had expanded clonally.

V lost 2 bases and J lost 7; bases outside the gene matches: 5. The germline V gene encodes CDR1 MDHEN and CDR2 SYDVKM. This CDR3 is 15 amino acids long. V usage is TRBV28 and J usage is TRBJ1-6, with 7 bases lining up with TRBD1. The sample was CD4+ or CD8+ T cells sorted from blood, taken in a trial of the OX40 agonist ivuxolimab. This TCR was recovered from an adult with an advanced solid tumor such as melanoma, head and neck, liver or kidney cancer. CDR3 nucleotide sequence: TGTGCCAGCAGTTTACCCGGGACAGTAAATTCACCCCTCCACTTT. Its protein is CASSLPGTVNSPLHF.